This paragraph reports one T cell receptor (beta chain). Only a few counts were recorded for this clone. The antigen this receptor binds is unknown. No clone much larger than this one lies a single base away; base qualities are absent. The data were taken from a study of metastatic and nonmetastatic thyroid tumors (dated by TCRdb to between 2020 and 2021). Study-level background: For patients with malignant and with benign thyroid disease, the researchers compared repertoires between peripheral blood samples and tumor or nodule tissue samples. Here is what the overall study found, with its caveats: TCR beta diversity was reported as significantly higher in malignant tumors than in benign nodules, in both blood and tumor samples.

No patient had received any treatment before thyroid surgery. The study retrospectively analysed patient clinical samples collected from the early 2010s to the late 2010s using T-cell receptor beta sequencing. Deletion took 1 base off V and 2 bases off J, with a span of 8 bases between the germline ends. CDR1 is given as SEHNR and CDR2 as FQNEAQ, both from the germline V gene (reference sequence). The CDR3 measures 14 amino acids from cysteine to phenylalanine. CDR3 DNA is the only sequence kept; it has 42 bases, read in frame from the first base. The method behind the library was PCR. Sequencing instrument: Illumina HiSeq 4000. The TCR beta-chain CDR3 region of each patient was profiled by high-throughput sequencing. Turning to the authors' computational methods: The researchers built a classifier to tell apart papillary thyroid cancer patients with distant metastasis, based on CDR3 differences among clinicopathological groups. To measure repertoire diversity the researchers used the Shannon index, while the Morisita-Horn index served to gauge how similar the tumor and blood repertoires were. TCRdb handled the public reads itself, with Q25 trimming in fastp and clone calling in MiXCR, and kept productive beta chains. The V and J calls shown here were made by TCRdb, not taken from the authors' results. Recorded for this sample are tens of thousands of clones; roughly 9.8% of them occurred a single time. The ten biggest clones cover roughly 30% of the sample.

This clonotype originated in a female donor with papillary thyroid cancer or a benign thyroid nodule (not recorded which). Some clones in this sample may be carry-over from other donors' samples. The specimen sequenced was blood. The chain employs TRBV7-9 and TRBJ1-1; a weak D assignment points to TRBD1 (5 bases agree). CDR3 reads: CASSLGQPNTEAFF. Read as DNA, the sequence is TGTGCCAGCAGCTTAGGACAGCCAAACACTGAAGCTTTCTTT.